Following are 2 T cell receptor beta chains from one sample sequenced in a study of early T cells in non-severe SARS-CoV-2 infection. MiXCR, run by TCRdb on the 5' RACE reads, gives a single entry per CDR3 protein. The repertoire includes around 61,000 distinct CDR3 sequences, approximately 15% of them detected once, and over 4% sits in the top ten. The sample here was whole blood, taken at baseline. The receptors were sampled from an adult who was a healthcare worker with PCR-confirmed SARS-CoV-2 infection or an uninfected control (not recorded which).

The V gene is TRBV18, the J gene TRBJ2-2; TRBD1 matches at 7 bases. Germline CDR1 and CDR2: KGHSH and LQKENI. V trimming: 5 bases; J trimming: 4 bases; junction bases outside the gene matches: 10. The length of the CDR3 is 16 residues. CDR3 in amino acids: CASSKGQSYGTGELFF. Here the CDR3 DNA reads TGTGCCAGCTCAAAGGGACAGTCGTATGGCACCGGGGAGCTGTTTTTT. Based on the CDR3 plus reference TRBV18 and TRBJ2-2, the full variable domain is NAGVMQNPRHLVRRRGQEARLRCSPMKGHSHVYWYRQLPEEGLKFMVYLQKENIIDESGMPKERFSAEFPKEGPSILRIQQVVRGDSAAYFCASSKGQSYGTGELFFGEGSRLTVL.

The chain joins TRBV19 to TRBJ2-2; D not certain. Trimming shortened V by 5 bases and J by 5 bases, and 6 bases separated the two germline ends. CDR1 and CDR2 (germline): LNHDA, SQIVND (reference sequence). The CDR3 has 12 residues. Here the CDR3 DNA reads TGTGCCAGTAGTGCAAAGACCGGGGAGCTGTTTTTT. It is translated as CASSAKTGELFF.